This T cell receptor (beta chain) was profiled in a study of T cells in Graves' hyperthyroidism and ophthalmopathy. Findings and limits, study-wide: Researchers found most expanded thyroid clonotypes above 0.001 in blood as well.

From RNA transcripts, TCR beta CDR3 regions were amplified. In the first-round RT-PCR of the TCR CDR3, the HTBI primer set was used. MiXCR, run by TCRdb on the multiplex PCR reads, gives a single entry per CDR3 protein. Of hundreds of thousands of distinct CDR3 sequences detected, just under 45% appear once; the ten largest clones hold less than 8.5%. This clonotype has just one count. Its antigen remains unknown. Thyroid ultrasound, orbital computed tomography, clinical symptoms, and serum thyroxine and TRAb underpinned diagnoses. V shed 6 bases and J shed 0 bases, with 9 bases lying between them. The germline V gene encodes CDR1 SEHNR and CDR2 FQNEAQ (reference sequence). The CDR3 totals 15 residues.

This chain links TRBV7-9 with TRBJ2-6; TRBD1 is a possible D gene (5 bases). The sequenced sample consisted of peripheral blood or thyroid tissue (not recorded which). The receptor comes from an adult man with Graves' disease, either hyperthyroidism or ophthalmopathy (not recorded which). The CDR3 region has the DNA TGTGCCAGCAGTACTGACAGCTCTGGGGCCAACGTCCTGACTTTC. It yields the protein CASSTDSSGANVLTF.